Each of the 20 T cell receptor beta chains below was sequenced from the same sample in a study (dated by TCRdb to the mid-2010s). The library was built by means of 5' RACE. Sequenced on an Illumina MiSeq. Clones were called with MiXCR by TCRdb after fastp trimmed the public reads at Q25, and only in-frame beta chains were retained. Each CDR3 protein gets just one entry, which takes the most common genes and DNA from the rows behind it. This sample is represented by roughly 42,000 distinct CDR3 sequences; around 30% of them were singletons. The ten biggest clones cover approximately 4.1% of the sample. Sequenced material: tumor-infiltrating memory CD4+ T cells sorted from the breast tumor. The intended sense of this specimen's cell subset or site label: memory CD4+ T cells, CD4+CD45RO+CD25-. Every receptor here comes from a female donor with breast cancer.

V usage is TRBV2 and J usage is TRBJ1-6, with 8 bases matching TRBD1. Germline V gene lookup returns CDR1 SNHLY and CDR2 FYNNEI. The CDR3 contains 13 residues. With 6 bases clipped from V and 10 bases from J, the junction kept 5 bases outside the gene matches. DNA of the CDR3: TGTGCCAGCAGCGACAGGGGACAGTCACCCCTCCACTTT. Translating gives CASSDRGQSPLHF. Combining the CDR3 with reference TRBV2 and TRBJ1-6 gives the whole variable domain EPEVTQTPSHQVTQMGQEVILRCVPISNHLYFYWYRQILGQKVEFLVSFYNNEISEKSEIFDDQFSVERPDGSNFTLKIRSTKLEDSAMYFCASSDRGQSPLHFGNGTRLTVT.

V gene TRBV7-2 combines with J gene TRBJ2-7; D may match TRBD1 or TRBD2 (5 bases each). CDR1 and CDR2 from the germline V gene are SGHTA and FQGNSA. With 1 base removed from V and 10 bases from J, the gap between germline ends came to 23 bases. CDR3 length: 16 amino acids. The DNA of the CDR3 is TGTGCCAGCAGCTTAGACGGAGCGACTGTACAGAGGGGTCAGTACTTC. Its translation is CASSLDGATVQRGQYF.

In its sample, this clonotype was seen a few times. The chain carries TRBV4-1 and TRBJ2-3, with 14 nucleotides matching TRBD2. Germline V gene sequence: CDR1 MGHRA, CDR2 YSYEKL. V lost 4 bases to trimming and J lost 3 bases; unmatched junction nucleotides: 3. CDR3 length: 16 residues. CDR3 protein: CASSPRTSGGTDTQYF. The CDR3 region has the DNA TGCGCCAGCAGCCCACGGACTAGCGGGGGGACAGATACGCAGTATTTT.

V gene TRBV4-1 combines with J gene TRBJ2-3; 11 bases map to TRBD2. Germline lookup yields CDR1 MGHRA and CDR2 YSYEKL. J lost 3 bases, V lost 0 bases, and 20 bases had no gene match. The CDR3 consists of 22 residues. CDR3 sequence reads: CASSQDLSVRIAGGPFTDTQYF. The CDR3 DNA reads TGCGCCAGCAGCCAAGATCTGTCAGTCAGGATAGCGGGAGGGCCGTTTACAGATACGCAGTATTTT.

This clonotype was detected many times. J is TRBJ2-7 and V is TRBV12-3 or TRBV12-4; D may be TRBD1 (5 bases). The ends were cut back, 2 bases at V and 3 bases at J, with 11 bases in the middle. CDR3 length: 14 residues. The DNA of the CDR3 is TGTGCCAGCAGTTTACAGGGAAATGTCTACGAGCAGTACTTC. Its translation is CASSLQGNVYEQYF.

The rearrangement links TRBV5-1 to TRBJ1-1; tentative D call: TRBD1 (5 bases). Germline CDR1 reads SGHRS; CDR2 reads YFSETQ. CDR3 size: 12 residues. V was clipped by 2 bases and J by 8 bases, with 10 bases between them. The CDR3 here is CASSFEEGEAFF. In DNA, the CDR3 is TGCGCCAGCAGCTTTGAGGAGGGGGAAGCTTTCTTT. The full variable domain, its missing parts supplied by reference TRBV5-1 and TRBJ1-1, is KAGVTQTPRYLIKTRGQQVTLSCSPISGHRSVSWYQQTPGQGLQFLFEYFSETQRNKGNFPGRFSGRQFSNSRSEMNVSTLELGDSALYLCASSFEEGEAFFGQGTRLTVV.

The chain links TRBV4-1 to TRBJ2-2; possible D gene TRBD2, 6 bases. Germline CDR1 and CDR2: MGHRA and YSYEKL. V dropped 0 bases and J dropped 7 bases, with 12 bases sitting between them. There are 15 residues in the CDR3. Here the CDR3 DNA reads TGCGCCAGCAGCCAAGATAGTGTGGAGGGCGGGGAGCTGTTTTTT. This encodes CASSQDSVEGGELFF.

Details on this clonotype: At one boundary the junction diverges from the germline segment, which might be a read error. This chain links TRBV7-6 with TRBJ1-2, with D uncertain. The germline V gene has CDR1 SGHVS and CDR2 FNYEAQ. The CDR3 consists of 11 residues. This CDR3 reads CATSLLIGYTF. CDR3 nucleotide sequence: TGTGCCACCAGCTTACTGATTGGCTACACCTTC.

The J gene is TRBJ1-1, the V gene TRBV2; perhaps TRBD1 as D (5 bases). The CDR3 has 14 amino acids. Trimming removed 8 bases at V and 4 bases at J, with 17 bases between. The germline gives CDR1 SNHLY, CDR2 FYNNEI. CDR3 DNA sequence: TGTGCCAGCTCCTCGGAAGGAACAGGCACTGAAGCTTTCTTT. This encodes CASSSEGTGTEAFF.

This sequence joins TRBV5-1 and TRBJ2-7, with 8 bases aligning to TRBD1. This CDR3 region has 15 residues. V gave up 1 base and J gave up 0 bases; unmatched junction bases: 3. Germline CDR1 reads SGHRS; CDR2 reads YFSETQ. The CDR3 spells CASSLSGTGSYEQYF. For the CDR3, the DNA is TGCGCCAGCAGCTTGTCTGGGACAGGCTCCTACGAGCAGTACTTC. The complete variable domain, with remaining parts taken from reference TRBV5-1 and TRBJ2-7, reads KAGVTQTPRYLIKTRGQQVTLSCSPISGHRSVSWYQQTPGQGLQFLFEYFSETQRNKGNFPGRFSGRQFSNSRSEMNVSTLELGDSALYLCASSLSGTGSYEQYFGPGTRLTVT.

This clonotype was found a few times. The rearrangement joins TRBV5-5 to TRBJ2-3; D perhaps matches TRBD2 (5 bases). The V end lost 4 bases, the J end lost 2 bases, and 11 bases lay between the germline ends. The CDR3 is 14 residues long. Germline assignment: CDR1 SGHKS and CDR2 YYEKEE (reference sequence). The CDR3 bases are TGTGCCAGCAGCGACGGAGGAATCACAGATACGCAGTATTTT. Translation gives CASSDGGITDTQYF.

This clonotype came up many times. The rearrangement joins TRBV7-9 to TRBJ2-7; D is ambiguous. The CDR3 totals 12 residues. V lost 6 bases and J 1 base, leaving 7 bases between the germline ends. CDR1 is SEHNR and CDR2 is FQNEAQ in the germline V gene (reference sequence). This CDR3 is CASSRVSYEQYF. DNA of the CDR3: TGTGCCAGCAGTAGGGTTTCCTACGAGCAGTACTTC.

About this clonotype itself: One junction end does not reproduce the germline sequence, and a read error may be involved. The rearrangement uses TRBV27 and TRBJ2-3; 7 bases are shared with TRBD2. The CDR3 length is 16 residues. Germline assignment: CDR1 MNHEY and CDR2 SMNVEV (reference sequence). DNA for the CDR3: TGTGCCGGCAGTGCCTTACTAGCGTTCAACACAGATACGCAGTATTTT. This gives the protein CAGSALLAFNTDTQYF.

This clonotype was seen more than once but under ten times. The chain employs TRBV27 and TRBJ2-2, with a possible D match to TRBD2 (6 bases). In germline, CDR1 is MNHEY, CDR2 SMNVEV (reference sequence). The CDR3 spans 13 residues. The V gene lost 10 bases and the J gene lost 1 base, with 10 bases spanning the gap. The CDR3 nucleotides read TGTGCCACCCTCGGGGGGAACACCGGGGAGCTGTTTTTT. Its protein product is CATLGGNTGELFF.

A word on this clonotype: A junction boundary mismatches the germline segment, possibly from a read error. The CDR3 nucleotides read TGTGTCAGCAGCTTGGAGGCCCACGCTGAAGCTTTCTTT. The encoded protein is CVSSLEAHAEAFF. The chain uses TRBV5-4 and TRBJ1-1; D not certain. Germline V gives CDR1 SGHNT, CDR2 YYREEE (reference sequence). The CDR3 extends over 13 amino acids.

This clonotype was counted a few times. The V gene is TRBV6-6, the J gene TRBJ2-3; TRBD2 aligns across 15 bases. J was trimmed by 4 bases and V by 2 bases; bases with no gene match: 7. The CDR3 runs to 18 residues. Per the germline V gene, CDR1 is MNHNY and CDR2 is SVGAGI (reference sequence). CDR3 in amino acids: CASSYRGTSGRWADTQYF. For the CDR3, the DNA is TGTGCCAGCAGTTACCGCGGGACTAGCGGGAGGTGGGCAGATACGCAGTATTTT.

The chain is built from TRBV28 and TRBJ2-3; maybe TRBD1 (5 bases). CDR3 length equals 16 residues. V was clipped by 5 bases and J by 0 bases, with 15 bases between them. From germline, CDR1 is MDHEN and CDR2 SYDVKM. CDR3 in DNA: TGTGCCAGCAGTACCCGCCTGGGGCGTAGCACAGATACGCAGTATTTT. This encodes CASSTRLGRSTDTQYF.

This clonotype appeared a few times. CDR3 amino acids: CASSFSSSNSGNTIYF. CDR3 in DNA: TGTGCCAGCAGCTTTTCTAGCTCCAACTCTGGAAACACCATATATTTT. The rearrangement links TRBV7-9 to TRBJ1-3; D unclear. The V end lost 3 bases, the J end lost 0 bases, and 12 bases lay between the germline ends. Germline lookup yields CDR1 SEHNR and CDR2 FQNEAQ (reference sequence). This CDR3 is built from 16 residues.

This chain joins TRBV7-9 and TRBJ2-7; D may be TRBD1 or TRBD2 (5 bases each). Germline loops: CDR1 SEHNR, CDR2 FQNEAQ (reference sequence). Trimming took 8 bases from V and 0 from J, leaving 17 bases between them. The CDR3 is 15 residues long. As DNA, the CDR3 is TGTGCCAGCGGACGGGGCTTCCAGGGCTCCTACGAGCAGTACTTC. Amino acid sequence: CASGRGFQGSYEQYF.

The chain is built from TRBV20-1 and TRBJ2-7; D possibly corresponds to TRBD1 (6 bases). With 4 bases removed from V and 5 bases from J, the gap between germline ends came to 6 bases. In germline, CDR1 is DFQATT, CDR2 SNEGSKA (reference sequence). The CDR3 is 10 residues long. CDR3 bases: TGCAGTGCTAACAGGGACGAGCAGTACTTC. Translation: CSANRDEQYF.